This TCR beta chain derives from a study of post-analysis software for immune sequencing data. The TCR beta cDNA libraries carried unique molecular identifiers. TCRdb reprocessed the PCR reads with MiXCR, giving one entry per CDR3 protein. Found here are around 700,000 distinct CDR3 sequences, approximately 59% of them singletons; the top ten hold approximately 10%. The sequenced sample consisted of blood. The source of this sequence is a girl aged 2 to 9 with multiple sclerosis.

The CDR3, as DNA: TGTGCCAGCAGTTACGCCGGGACAAGCAATCAGCCCCAGCATTTT. Translation gives CASSYAGTSNQPQHF. The gene calls are TRBV6-2 or TRBV6-3 and TRBJ1-5, with D possibly matching TRBD1 (6 bases). Per germline, CDR1 MNHEY and CDR2 SVGEGT. V lost 2 bases to trimming and J lost 1 base, with 9 bases between them. This CDR3 is 15 amino acids long.